This T cell receptor (beta chain) originates from a study of cytomegalovirus exposure and HLA in healthy donors. The PCR employed 60 Vbeta primers together with 13 Jbeta primers. This table comes from immunoSEQ multiplex PCR, and its TCRdb copy is limited to in-frame clones, with some not included. The table includes just over 150,000 clones, 86% detected once. Concerning this clone: The antigen remains unidentified.

Per germline, CDR1 SGHDN and CDR2 FVKESK. The CDR3 consists of 13 residues. With 1 base clipped from V and 7 bases from J, the junction kept 3 bases outside the gene matches. Study-level findings and limits: V- and J-gene trimming in TCR beta was tied to a missense DCLRE1C variant by an analysis performed later. Reports state that TCR beta sequences accurately predicted most subjects' HLA-A and HLA-B alleles. There were fewer than 200 TCR beta chains listed as cytomegalovirus-associated.

This TCR derives from a young woman in good health and CMV-seronegative. The chain is built from TRBV14 and TRBJ2-5; TRBD2 agrees at 7 bases. Sequencing was done on a sample of PBMCs. CDR3 in DNA: TGTGCCAGCAGCCAAGGCGGCGGGGGGACCCAGTACTTC. Protein: CASSQGGGGTQYF. The full variable domain, with the rest looked up from reference TRBV14 and TRBJ2-5, is EAGVTQFPSHSVIEKGQTVTLRCDPISGHDNLYWYRRVMGKEIKFLLHFVKESKQDESGMPNNRFLAERTGGTYSTLKVQPAELEDSGVYFCASSQGGGGTQYFGPGTRLLVL.